Listed below are T cell receptor beta chains from one sample, sequenced in a study of blood T cell repertoires in COVID-19. The method was immunoSEQ multiplex PCR; TCRdb's version includes in-frame clones alone and lacks a portion of them. The sample lists about 280,000 clones, around 89% occurring once. Source material: PBMCs or T cells enriched from blood (not recorded which). The source of these receptors is a woman in her twenties or thirties with acute COVID-19. CDR3s include the opening cysteine and the closing phenylalanine or tryptophan. The D gene is left open where the match is weak. Size values are once, few and many counts, or a class for expanded clones, and some rows have none.

TRBV4-1	TRBJ2-7	.	.	CASSRGFGESYEQYF	TGCGCCAGCAGCCGAGGGTTCGGGGAATCCTACGAGCAGTACTTC
TRBV19	TRBJ2-3	.	.	CASSTGQGGVPDTQYF	TGTGCCAGTAGTACCGGACAGGGAGGGGTTCCAGATACGCAGTATTTT
TRBV5-1	TRBJ2-2	TRBD1	.	CASSPSLDRVFPGELFF	TGCGCCAGCAGCCCTTCGCTGGACAGGGTTTTTCCCGGGGAGCTGTTTTTT
TRBV18	TRBJ1-2	TRBD1	.	CASSPGQGTDGYTF	TGTGCCAGCTCACCCGGACAGGGGACGGATGGCTACACCTTC
TRBV19	TRBJ2-7	.	.	CASRYRDGGEQYF	TGTGCCAGTAGGTACAGAGACGGAGGCGAGCAGTACTTC
TRBV28	TRBJ1-5	TRBD1	.	CASSFGQGNQPQHF	TGTGCCAGCAGTTTTGGACAGGGCAATCAGCCCCAGCATTTT
TRBV6-2/TRBV6-3	TRBJ1-1	TRBD1	.	CASSDREVVEAFF	TGTGCCAGCAGCGACAGGGAAGTGGTGGAAGCTTTCTTT
TRBV5-4	TRBJ2-7	.	.	CASSLESDSYEQYF	TGTGCCAGCAGCTTGGAATCGGACAGCTACGAGCAGTACTTC
TRBV5-1	TRBJ2-2	.	.	CASSLQGPNTGELFF	TGCGCCAGCAGCTTGCAGGGTCCGAACACCGGGGAGCTGTTTTTT
TRBV2	TRBJ1-1	.	.	CASSEALGAIGEAFF	TGTGCCAGCAGTGAAGCGCTTGGTGCAATCGGTGAAGCTTTCTTT
TRBV12-5	TRBJ1-2	TRBD1	.	CASGLYRDRETNYYGYTF	TGTGCTAGTGGGCTCTACCGGGACAGGGAAACAAATTACTATGGCTACACCTTC
TRBV19	TRBJ2-2	TRBD1	.	CASSIGTGGSGELFF	TGTGCCAGTAGTATAGGGACAGGGGGCTCCGGGGAGCTGTTTTTT
TRBV15	TRBJ2-4	TRBD2	.	CATSRVGTSGVLAKNIQYF	TGTGCCACCAGCAGAGTTGGGACTAGCGGGGTGCTAGCCAAAAACATTCAGTACTTC
TRBV7-7	TRBJ2-1	.	.	CASSVSGERTYNEQFF	TGTGCCAGCAGCGTATCAGGGGAGAGGACGTACAATGAGCAGTTCTTC
TRBV18	TRBJ2-3	.	.	CASSLEPVGTDTQYF	TGTGCCAGCTCGCTAGAACCCGTGGGCACAGATACGCAGTATTTT
TRBV4-1	TRBJ2-1	.	once	CASSQDWTNEQFF	TGCGCCAGCAGCCAAGATTGGACTAATGAGCAGTTCTTC
TRBV19	TRBJ1-5	.	.	CASSISSGNQPQHF	TGTGCCAGTAGTATAAGTTCAGGCAATCAGCCCCAGCATTTT
TRBV19	TRBJ1-2	.	once	CASSLGPRSGYTF	TGTGCCAGTAGTCTAGGACCGAGGTCGGGCTACACCTTC
TRBV18	TRBJ2-7	TRBD1	.	CASSPPGATGALGEQYF	TGTGCCAGCTCACCCCCCGGCGCGACAGGGGCCTTGGGGGAGCAGTACTTC
TRBV28	TRBJ1-1	TRBD1	.	CASSFVGQGGTEAFF	TGTGCCAGCAGTTTTGTTGGACAGGGGGGCACTGAAGCTTTCTTT
TRBV28	TRBJ2-1	.	.	CASSLGLNEQFF	TGTGCCAGCAGTTTGGGGCTGAATGAGCAGTTCTTC
TRBV6-5	TRBJ1-1	.	once	CASSKGQLEAFF	TGTGCCAGCAGCAAGGGACAACTTGAAGCTTTCTTT
TRBV27	TRBJ2-3	TRBD2	once	CASSFLAGGTDTQYF	TGTGCCAGCAGTTTCCTAGCGGGGGGCACAGATACGCAGTATTTT
TRBV6-2/TRBV6-3	TRBJ2-1	TRBD2	.	CASSASGGTSNHYNEQFF	TGTGCCAGCAGTGCCTCCGGGGGGACTAGCAACCACTACAATGAGCAGTTCTTC